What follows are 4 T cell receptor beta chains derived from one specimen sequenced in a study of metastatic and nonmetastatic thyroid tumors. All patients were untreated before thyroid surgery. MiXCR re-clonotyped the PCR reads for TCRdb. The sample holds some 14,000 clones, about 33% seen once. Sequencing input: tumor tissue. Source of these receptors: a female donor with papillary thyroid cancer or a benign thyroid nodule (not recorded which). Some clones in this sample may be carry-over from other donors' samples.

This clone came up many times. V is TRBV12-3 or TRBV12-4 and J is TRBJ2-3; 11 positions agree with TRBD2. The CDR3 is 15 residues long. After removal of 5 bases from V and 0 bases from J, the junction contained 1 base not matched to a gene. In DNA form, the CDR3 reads TGTGCCAGCAGTCGGACTAGCGGGAGCACAGATACGCAGTATTTT. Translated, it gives CASSRTSGSTDTQYF.

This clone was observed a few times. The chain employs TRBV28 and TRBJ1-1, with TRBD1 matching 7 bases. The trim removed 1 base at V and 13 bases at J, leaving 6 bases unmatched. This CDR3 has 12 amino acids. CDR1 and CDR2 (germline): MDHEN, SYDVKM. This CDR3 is CASSLSGSGGFF. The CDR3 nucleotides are TGTGCCAGCAGTTTATCAGGATCAGGGGGTTTCTTT.

The CDR3 is CASSPGVGGNTEAFF. The CDR3 bases are TGTGCCAGCAGCCCAGGGGTCGGGGGGAACACTGAAGCTTTCTTT. The chain combines TRBV11-2 with TRBJ1-1; possible D gene TRBD1, 6 bases. This CDR3 is built from 15 residues. V was pared by 5 bases and J by 1 base, with 14 bases between. The germline CDR1 and CDR2 sequences are SGHAT and FQNNGV.

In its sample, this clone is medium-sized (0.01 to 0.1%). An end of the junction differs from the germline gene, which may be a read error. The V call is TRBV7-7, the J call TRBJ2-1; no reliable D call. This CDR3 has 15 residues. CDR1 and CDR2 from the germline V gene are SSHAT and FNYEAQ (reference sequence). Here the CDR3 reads CASSPSASTYNEQFF. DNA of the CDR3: TGTGCTAGCAGCCCCTCTGCCAGCACCTACAATGAGCAGTTCTTC.